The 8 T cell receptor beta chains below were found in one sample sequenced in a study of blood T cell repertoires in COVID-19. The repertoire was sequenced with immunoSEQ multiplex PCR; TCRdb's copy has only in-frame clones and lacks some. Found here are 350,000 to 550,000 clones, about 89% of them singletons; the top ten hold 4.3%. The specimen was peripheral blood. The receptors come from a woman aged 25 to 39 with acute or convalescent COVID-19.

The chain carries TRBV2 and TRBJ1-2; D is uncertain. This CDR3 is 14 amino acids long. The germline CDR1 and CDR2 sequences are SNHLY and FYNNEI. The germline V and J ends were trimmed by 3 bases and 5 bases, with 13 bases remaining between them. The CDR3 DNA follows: TGTGCCAGCAGTGAGAGCCTCTCGGGGTATGGCTACACCTTC. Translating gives CASSESLSGYGYTF.

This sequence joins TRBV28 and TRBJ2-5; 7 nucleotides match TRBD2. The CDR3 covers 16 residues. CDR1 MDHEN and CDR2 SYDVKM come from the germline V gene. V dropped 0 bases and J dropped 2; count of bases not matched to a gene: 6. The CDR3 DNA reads TGTGCCAGCAGTTTATGGACCCAGGGAGGGCAAGAGACCCAGTACTTC. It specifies CASSLWTQGGQETQYF.

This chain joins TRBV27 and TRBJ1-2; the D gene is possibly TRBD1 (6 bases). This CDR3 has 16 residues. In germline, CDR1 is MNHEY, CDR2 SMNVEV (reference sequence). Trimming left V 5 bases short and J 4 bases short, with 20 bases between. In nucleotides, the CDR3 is TGTGCCAGCAGTCCACATGACCTACAGGGCATCTATGGCTACACCTTC. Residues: CASSPHDLQGIYGYTF.

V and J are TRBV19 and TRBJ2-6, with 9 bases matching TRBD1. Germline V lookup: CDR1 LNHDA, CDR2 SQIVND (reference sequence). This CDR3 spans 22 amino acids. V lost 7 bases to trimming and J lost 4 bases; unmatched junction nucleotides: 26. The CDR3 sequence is CASTNPTHVGSGQGVGANVLTF. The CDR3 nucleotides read TGTGCCAGTACCAACCCCACTCATGTAGGGTCGGGACAGGGTGTCGGGGCCAACGTCCTGACTTTC.

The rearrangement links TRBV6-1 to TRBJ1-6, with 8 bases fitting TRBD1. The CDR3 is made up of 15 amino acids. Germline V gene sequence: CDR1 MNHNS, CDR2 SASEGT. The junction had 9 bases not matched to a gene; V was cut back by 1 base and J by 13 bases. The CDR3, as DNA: TGTGCCAGCAGTGAAGTGGCAGGGGGCGCGAGCCCCCTCCACTTT. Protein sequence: CASSEVAGGASPLHF.

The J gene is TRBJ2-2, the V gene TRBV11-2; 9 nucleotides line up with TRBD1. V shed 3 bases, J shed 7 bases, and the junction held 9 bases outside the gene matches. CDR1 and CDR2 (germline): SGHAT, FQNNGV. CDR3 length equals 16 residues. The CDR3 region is CASSLITGGSGGELFF. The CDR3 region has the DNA TGTGCCAGCAGCTTGATCACAGGGGGCAGTGGCGGGGAGCTGTTTTTT.

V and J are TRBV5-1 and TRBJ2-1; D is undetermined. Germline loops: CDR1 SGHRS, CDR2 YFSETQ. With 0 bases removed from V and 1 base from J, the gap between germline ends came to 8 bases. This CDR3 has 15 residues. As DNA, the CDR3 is TGCGCCAGCAGCTTGGGGCAGGAATCCTACAATGAGCAGTTCTTC. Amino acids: CASSLGQESYNEQFF.

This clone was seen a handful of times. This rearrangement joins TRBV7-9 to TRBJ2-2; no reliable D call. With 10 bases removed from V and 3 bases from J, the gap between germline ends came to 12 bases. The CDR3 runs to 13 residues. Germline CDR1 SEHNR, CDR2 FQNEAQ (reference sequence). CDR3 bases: TGTGCCATCAAAGCGATCGACACCGGGGAGCTGTTTTTT. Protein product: CAIKAIDTGELFF.